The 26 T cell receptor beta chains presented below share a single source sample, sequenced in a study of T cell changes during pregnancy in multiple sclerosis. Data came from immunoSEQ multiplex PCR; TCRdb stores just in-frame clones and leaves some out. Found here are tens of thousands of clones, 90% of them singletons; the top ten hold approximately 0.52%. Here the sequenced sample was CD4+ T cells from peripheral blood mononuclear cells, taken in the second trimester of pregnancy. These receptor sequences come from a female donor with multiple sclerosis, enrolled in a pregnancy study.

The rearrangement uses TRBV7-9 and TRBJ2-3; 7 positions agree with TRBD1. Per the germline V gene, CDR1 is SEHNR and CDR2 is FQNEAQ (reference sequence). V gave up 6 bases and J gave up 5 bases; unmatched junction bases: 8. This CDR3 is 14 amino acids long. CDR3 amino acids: CASRRRTGEDTQYF. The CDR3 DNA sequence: TGTGCCAGCAGGCGTCGGACAGGAGAAGATACGCAGTATTTT.

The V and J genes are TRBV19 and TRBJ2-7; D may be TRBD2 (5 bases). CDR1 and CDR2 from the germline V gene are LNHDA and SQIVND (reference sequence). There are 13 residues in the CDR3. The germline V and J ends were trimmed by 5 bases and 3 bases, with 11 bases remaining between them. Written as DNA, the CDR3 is TGTGCCAGTAGTGACCGCCGGGGCTACGAGCAGTACTTC. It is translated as CASSDRRGYEQYF.

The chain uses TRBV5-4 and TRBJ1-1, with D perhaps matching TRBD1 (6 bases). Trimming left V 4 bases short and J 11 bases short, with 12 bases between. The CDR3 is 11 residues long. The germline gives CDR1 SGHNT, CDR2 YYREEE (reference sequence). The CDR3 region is CASSQQGLAFF. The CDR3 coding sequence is TGTGCCAGCAGCCAACAGGGTCTGGCTTTCTTT.

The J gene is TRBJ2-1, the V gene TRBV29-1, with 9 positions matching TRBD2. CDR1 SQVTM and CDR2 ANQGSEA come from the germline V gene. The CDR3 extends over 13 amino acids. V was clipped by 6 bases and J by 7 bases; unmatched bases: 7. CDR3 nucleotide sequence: TGCAGCGTCTATAGCGGGAGAAGTAATGAGCAGTTCTTC. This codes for CSVYSGRSNEQFF.

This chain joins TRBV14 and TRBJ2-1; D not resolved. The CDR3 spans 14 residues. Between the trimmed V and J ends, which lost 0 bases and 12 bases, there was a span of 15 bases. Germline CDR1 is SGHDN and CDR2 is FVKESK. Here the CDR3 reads CASSQDPKPSGQFF. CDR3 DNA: TGTGCCAGCAGCCAAGATCCAAAGCCCTCTGGGCAGTTCTTC.

CDR3 loop: CASSYSTAGGDEQFF. The CDR3 coding sequence is TGTGCCAGCAGTTACTCTACAGCGGGAGGTGATGAGCAGTTCTTC. The chain combines TRBV6-5 with TRBJ2-1; 9 bases fit TRBD2. J lost 8 bases, V lost 0 bases, and 5 bases had no gene match. CDR3 length: 15 residues. Germline V lookup: CDR1 MNHEY, CDR2 SVGAGI.

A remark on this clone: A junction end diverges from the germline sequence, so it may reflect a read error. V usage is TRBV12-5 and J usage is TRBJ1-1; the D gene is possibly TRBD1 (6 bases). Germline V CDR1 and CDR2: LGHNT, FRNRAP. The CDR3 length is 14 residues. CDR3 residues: CASARREVGGGPTF. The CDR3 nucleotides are TGTGCTAGTGCCCGTCGGGAGGTAGGGGGGGGACCTACTTTT.

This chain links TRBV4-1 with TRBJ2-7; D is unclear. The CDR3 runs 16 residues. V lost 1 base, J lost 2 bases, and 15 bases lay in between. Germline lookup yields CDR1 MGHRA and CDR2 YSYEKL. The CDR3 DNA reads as TGCGCCAGCAGCCAAGCCCCCTCGGGTGGTCCCTACGAGCAGTACTTC. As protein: CASSQAPSGGPYEQYF.

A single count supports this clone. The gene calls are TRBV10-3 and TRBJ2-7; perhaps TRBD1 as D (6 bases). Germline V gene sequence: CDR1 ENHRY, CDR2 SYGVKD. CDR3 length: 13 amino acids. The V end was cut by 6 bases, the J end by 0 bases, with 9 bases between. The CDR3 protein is CAISPGDSYEQYF. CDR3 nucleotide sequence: TGTGCCATCAGCCCAGGGGACTCCTACGAGCAGTACTTC.

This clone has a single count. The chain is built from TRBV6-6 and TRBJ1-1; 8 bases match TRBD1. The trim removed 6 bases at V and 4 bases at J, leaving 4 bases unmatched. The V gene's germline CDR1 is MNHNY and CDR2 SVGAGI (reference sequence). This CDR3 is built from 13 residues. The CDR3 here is CASSWDRTTEAFF. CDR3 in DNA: TGTGCCAGCAGCTGGGACAGGACCACTGAAGCTTTCTTT.

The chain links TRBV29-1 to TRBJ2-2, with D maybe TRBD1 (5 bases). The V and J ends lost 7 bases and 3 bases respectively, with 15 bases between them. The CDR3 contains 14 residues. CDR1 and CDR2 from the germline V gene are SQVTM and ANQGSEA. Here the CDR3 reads CSGRQNTYTGELFF. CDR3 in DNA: TGCAGCGGGAGACAGAATACTTACACCGGGGAGCTGTTTTTT.

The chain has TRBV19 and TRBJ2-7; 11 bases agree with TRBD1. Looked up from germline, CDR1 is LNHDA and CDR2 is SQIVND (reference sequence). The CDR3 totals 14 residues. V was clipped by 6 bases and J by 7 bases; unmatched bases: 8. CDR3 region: CASRPGQGAREQYF. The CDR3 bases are TGTGCCAGTAGACCTGGACAGGGGGCAAGGGAGCAGTACTTC.

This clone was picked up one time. This CDR3 is CASSPGGRAGGEKLFF. The CDR3 nucleotides read TGCGCCAGCAGCCCGGGGGGACGGGCAGGTGGTGAAAAACTGTTTTTT. V usage is TRBV5-1 and J usage is TRBJ1-4; D perhaps matches TRBD1 (5 bases). CDR1 is SGHRS and CDR2 is YFSETQ in the germline V gene. V was shortened by 4 bases and J by 7 bases, with 20 bases between the two germline ends. The length of the CDR3 is 16 residues. Together with reference TRBV5-1 and TRBJ1-4, the CDR3 gives the full variable domain: KAGVTQTPRYLIKTRGQQVTLSCSPISGHRSVSWYQQTPGQGLQFLFEYFSETQRNKGNFPGRFSGRQFSNSRSEMNVSTLELGDSALYLCASSPGGRAGGEKLFFGSGTQLSVL.

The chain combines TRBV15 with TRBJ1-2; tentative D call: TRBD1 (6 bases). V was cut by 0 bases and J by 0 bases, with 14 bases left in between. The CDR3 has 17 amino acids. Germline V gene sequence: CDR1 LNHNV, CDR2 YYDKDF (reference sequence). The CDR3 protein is CATSRDLGGLTNYGYTF. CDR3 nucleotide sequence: TGTGCCACCAGCAGAGATTTAGGGGGTCTGACTAACTATGGCTACACCTTC. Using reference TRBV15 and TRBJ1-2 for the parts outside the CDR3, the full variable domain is DAMVIQNPRYQVTQFGKPVTLSCSQTLNHNVMYWYQQKSSQAPKLLFHYYDKDFNNEADTPDNFQSRRPNTSFCFLDIRSPGLGDTAMYLCATSRDLGGLTNYGYTFGSGTRLTVV.

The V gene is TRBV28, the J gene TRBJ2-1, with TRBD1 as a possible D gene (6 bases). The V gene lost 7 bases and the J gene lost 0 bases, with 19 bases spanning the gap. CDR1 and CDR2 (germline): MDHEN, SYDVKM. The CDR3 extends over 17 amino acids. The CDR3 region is CASTSSGTLSSYNEQFF. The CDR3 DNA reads TGTGCCAGCACCTCCTCCGGGACATTGAGCTCCTACAATGAGCAGTTCTTC.

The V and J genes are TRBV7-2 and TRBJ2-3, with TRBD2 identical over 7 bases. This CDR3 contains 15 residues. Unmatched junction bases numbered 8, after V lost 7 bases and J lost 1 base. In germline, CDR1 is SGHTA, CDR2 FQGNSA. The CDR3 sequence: CASTPGLVGTDTQYF. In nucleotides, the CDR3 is TGTGCCAGCACCCCAGGACTAGTGGGCACAGATACGCAGTATTTT.

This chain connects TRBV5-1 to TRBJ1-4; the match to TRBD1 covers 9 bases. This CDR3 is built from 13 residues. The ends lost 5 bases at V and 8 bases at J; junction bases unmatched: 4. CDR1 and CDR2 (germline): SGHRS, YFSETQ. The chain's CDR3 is CASRRTGVEKLFF. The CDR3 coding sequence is TGCGCCAGCAGGCGGACAGGGGTAGAAAAACTGTTTTTT.

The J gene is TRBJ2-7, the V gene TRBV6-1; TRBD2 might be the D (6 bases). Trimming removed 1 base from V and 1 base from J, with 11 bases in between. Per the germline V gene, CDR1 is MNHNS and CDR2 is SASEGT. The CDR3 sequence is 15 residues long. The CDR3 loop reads CASSEGGSGSYEQYF. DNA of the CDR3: TGTGCCAGCAGTGAAGGTGGTAGCGGTTCCTACGAGCAGTACTTC.

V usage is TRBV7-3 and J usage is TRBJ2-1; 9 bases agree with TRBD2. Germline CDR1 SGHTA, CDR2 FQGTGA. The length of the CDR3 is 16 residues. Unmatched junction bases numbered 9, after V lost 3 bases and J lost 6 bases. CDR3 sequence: CASSLASGTRINEQFF. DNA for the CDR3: TGTGCCAGCAGCTTGGCTAGCGGGACCAGGATCAATGAGCAGTTCTTC.

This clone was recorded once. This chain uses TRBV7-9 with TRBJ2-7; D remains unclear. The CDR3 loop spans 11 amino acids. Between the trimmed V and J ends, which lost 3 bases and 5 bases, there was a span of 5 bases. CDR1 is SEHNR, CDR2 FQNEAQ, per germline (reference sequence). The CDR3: CASSFTNEQYF. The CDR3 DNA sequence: TGTGCCAGCAGCTTTACTAACGAGCAGTACTTC.

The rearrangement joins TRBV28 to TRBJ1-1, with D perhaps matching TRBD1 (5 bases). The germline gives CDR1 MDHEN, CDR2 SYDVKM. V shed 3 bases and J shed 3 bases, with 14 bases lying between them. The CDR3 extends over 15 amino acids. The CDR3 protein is CASSFGGTAHTEAFF. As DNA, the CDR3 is TGTGCCAGCAGTTTCGGGGGGACGGCTCACACTGAAGCTTTCTTT.

CDR3 loop: CASSISRGNGEQFF. CDR3 DNA sequence: TGTGCCAGTAGTATCAGTCGGGGAAACGGTGAGCAGTTCTTC. The chain employs TRBV19 and TRBJ2-1; D possibly corresponds to TRBD2 (5 bases). Germline values: CDR1 LNHDA, CDR2 SQIVND (reference sequence). The CDR3 is made up of 14 amino acids. Trimming stripped 3 bases from V and 9 bases from J, with 15 bases between. The entire variable domain, with the rest obtained from reference TRBV19 and TRBJ2-1, is as follows: DGGITQSPKYLFRKEGQNVTLSCEQNLNHDAMYWYRQDPGQGLRLIYYSQIVNDFQKGDIAEGYSVSREKKESFPLTVTSAQKNPTAFYLCASSISRGNGEQFFGPGTRLTVL.

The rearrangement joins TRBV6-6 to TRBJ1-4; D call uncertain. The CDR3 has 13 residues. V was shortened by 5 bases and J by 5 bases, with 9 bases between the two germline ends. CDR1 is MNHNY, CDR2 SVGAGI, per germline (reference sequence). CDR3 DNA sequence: TGTGCCAGCAGTACGCGAAAGAATGAAAAACTGTTTTTT. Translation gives CASSTRKNEKLFF.

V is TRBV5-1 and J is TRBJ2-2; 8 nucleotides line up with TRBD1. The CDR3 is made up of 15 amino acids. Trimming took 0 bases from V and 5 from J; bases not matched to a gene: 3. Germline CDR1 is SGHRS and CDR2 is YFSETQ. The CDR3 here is CASSLGTGWTGELFF. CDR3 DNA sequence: TGCGCCAGCAGCTTGGGGACAGGGTGGACCGGGGAGCTGTTTTTT.

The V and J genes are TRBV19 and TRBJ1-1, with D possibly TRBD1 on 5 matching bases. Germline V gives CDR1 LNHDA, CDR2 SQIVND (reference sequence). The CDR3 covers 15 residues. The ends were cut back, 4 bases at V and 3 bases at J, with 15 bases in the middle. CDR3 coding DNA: TGTGCCAGTAGTACTGCGACGGCCAGGGACACTGAAGCTTTCTTT. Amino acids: CASSTATARDTEAFF.

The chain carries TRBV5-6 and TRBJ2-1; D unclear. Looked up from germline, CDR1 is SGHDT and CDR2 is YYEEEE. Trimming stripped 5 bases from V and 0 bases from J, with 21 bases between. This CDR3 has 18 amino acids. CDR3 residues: CASRIWLARVSSYNEQFF. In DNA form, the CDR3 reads TGTGCCAGCAGAATATGGTTGGCCCGGGTGAGCTCCTACAATGAGCAGTTCTTC.